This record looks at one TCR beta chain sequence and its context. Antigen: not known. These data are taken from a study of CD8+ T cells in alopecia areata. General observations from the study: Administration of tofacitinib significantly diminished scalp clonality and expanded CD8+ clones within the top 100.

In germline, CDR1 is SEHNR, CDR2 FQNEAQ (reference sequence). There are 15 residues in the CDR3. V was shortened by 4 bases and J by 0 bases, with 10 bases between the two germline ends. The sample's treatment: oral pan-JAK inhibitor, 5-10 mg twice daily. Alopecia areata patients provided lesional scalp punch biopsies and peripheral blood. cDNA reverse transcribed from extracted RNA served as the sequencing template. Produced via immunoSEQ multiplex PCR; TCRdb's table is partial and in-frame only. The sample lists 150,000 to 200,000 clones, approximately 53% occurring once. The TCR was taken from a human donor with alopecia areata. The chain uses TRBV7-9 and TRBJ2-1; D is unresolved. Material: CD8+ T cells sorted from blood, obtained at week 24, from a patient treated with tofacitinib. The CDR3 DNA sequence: TGTGCCAGCAGCTCCCCCTCGAGCTCCTACAATGAGCAGTTCTTC. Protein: CASSSPSSSYNEQFF.